Shown below are 12 T cell receptor beta chains from a single sample sequenced in a study of cytomegalovirus exposure and HLA in healthy donors (dated by TCRdb to 2017 to 2019). Library generation was performed with the immunoSEQ multiplex PCR assay. For the multiplex PCR, a mixture combining 60 forward primers for TCR Vbeta segments and 13 reverse primers for TCR Jbeta segments was used. TCRdb carries this immuneACCESS record with in-frame sequences only. Its versions omit some clonotypes, under half of them owing to an unresolved V gene in the studies checked, with the rest unexplained. The sample contains some 200,000 clones, under 85% of them found a single time. The leading ten clones occupy about 2.9% of the sample. Source material: PBMCs. The receptor source for this set is a female donor in good health and CMV-seronegative.

This clone was counted between two and nine times. The chain uses TRBV30 and TRBJ1-5; 11 bases are shared with TRBD1. Unmatched junction bases numbered 3, after V lost 0 bases and J lost 5 bases. Germline V lookup: CDR1 GTSNPN, CDR2 SVGIG (reference sequence). The CDR3 is 15 residues long. CDR3 region: CAWSVPGQGDQPQHF. CDR3 DNA sequence: TGTGCCTGGAGTGTGCCGGGACAGGGGGATCAGCCCCAGCATTTT.

V gene TRBV4-1 combines with J gene TRBJ2-1; 14 nucleotides line up with TRBD2. CDR3 length: 20 amino acids. Germline V gene data show CDR1 as MGHRA and CDR2 as YSYEKL. Unmatched junction bases numbered 16, after V lost 0 bases and J lost 9 bases. CDR3 nucleotide sequence: TGCGCCAGCAGCCAAGAAAGATGGGTTTCAGGACTAGCGGGAGGCAGTGAGCAGTTCTTC. The encoded protein is CASSQERWVSGLAGGSEQFF.

V and J are TRBV7-9 and TRBJ2-2, with 8 bases identical to TRBD2. CDR3 length: 16 amino acids. The V segment lost 2 bases and the J segment 5 bases; nucleotides outside the gene matches: 7. Germline V CDR1 and CDR2: SEHNR, FQNEAQ (reference sequence). The DNA of the CDR3 is TGTGCCAGCAGCTTATCGGCTAGCGGGCCTACCGGGGAGCTGTTTTTT. It translates to CASSLSASGPTGELFF. The full variable domain, in which reference TRBV7-9 and TRBJ2-2 provide the parts outside the CDR3, is DTGVSQNPRHKITKRGQNVTFRCDPISEHNRLYWYRQTLGQGPEFLTYFQNEAQLEKSRLLSDRFSAERPKGSFSTLEIQRTEQGDSAMYLCASSLSASGPTGELFFGEGSRLTVL.

Details on this clone: The sample has other DNA sequences that encode this CDR3 too. The chain recombines TRBV18 with TRBJ2-7, with D perhaps matching TRBD2 (6 bases). V was shortened by 3 bases and J by 2 bases, with 8 bases between the two germline ends. Germline values: CDR1 KGHSH, CDR2 LQKENI. This CDR3 is 13 amino acids long. The CDR3 reads CASSPGRAYEQYF. In DNA form, the CDR3 reads TGTGCCAGCTCACCCGGGAGAGCCTACGAGCAGTACTTC.

The gene calls are TRBV5-4 and TRBJ2-7; D might be TRBD1 (6 bases). Trimming took off 0 bases at V and 3 bases at J, with 10 bases between the two ends. The CDR3 spans 14 residues. CDR1 and CDR2 (germline): SGHNT, YYREEE (reference sequence). CDR3 nucleotide sequence: TGTGCCAGCAGCTTGGACAGGGTTTTCTACGAGCAGTACTTC. It yields the protein CASSLDRVFYEQYF.

This sequence joins TRBV6-1 and TRBJ2-7; D is possibly TRBD2 (6 bases). Germline V gene sequence: CDR1 MNHNS, CDR2 SASEGT. V was shortened by 5 bases and J by 1 base, with 9 bases between the two germline ends. This CDR3 is 13 amino acids long. This CDR3 reads CASSRTTSYEQYF. DNA for the CDR3: TGTGCCAGCAGTCGGACTACTTCCTACGAGCAGTACTTC.

This sequence joins TRBV12-5 and TRBJ1-4; 7 bases agree with TRBD1. Unmatched junction bases numbered 14, after V lost 9 bases and J lost 7 bases. The V gene's germline CDR1 is LGHNT and CDR2 FRNRAP. CDR3 length: 15 residues. CDR3 residues: CAREGGGGVREKLFF. In DNA form, the CDR3 reads TGTGCTAGGGAAGGAGGAGGGGGCGTTCGTGAAAAACTGTTTTTT.

This chain uses TRBV27 with TRBJ2-1, with a possible D match to TRBD2 (5 bases). Germline-derived CDR1 and CDR2 are MNHEY and SMNVEV (reference sequence). This CDR3 comprises 13 residues. With 5 bases removed from V and 9 bases from J, the gap between germline ends came to 14 bases. The chain's CDR3 is CASSAYTRLEQFF. As DNA, the CDR3 is TGTGCCAGCAGTGCCTACACTAGGCTTGAGCAGTTCTTC.

V and J are TRBV5-5 and TRBJ1-1, with D perhaps matching TRBD1 (6 bases). The V gene lost 7 bases and the J gene lost 0 bases, with 13 bases spanning the gap. Germline V gives CDR1 SGHKS, CDR2 YYEKEE (reference sequence). The CDR3 contains 14 residues. The CDR3 region has the DNA TGTGCCAGCTTCGGGACATCCTTGAACACTGAAGCTTTCTTT. Its protein is CASFGTSLNTEAFF.

This chain links TRBV2 with TRBJ2-1, with 9 bases matching TRBD1. The ends lost 3 bases at V and 2 bases at J; junction bases unmatched: 2. The CDR3 extends over 15 amino acids. Germline assignment: CDR1 SNHLY and CDR2 FYNNEI. Written as DNA, the CDR3 is TGTGCCAGCAGTGAGGACAGGGGTGCCTACAATGAGCAGTTCTTC. This sequence encodes CASSEDRGAYNEQFF.

The chain links TRBV5-4 to TRBJ2-4, with D perhaps TRBD2 (6 bases). CDR3 length: 20 residues. CDR1 and CDR2 from the germline V gene are SGHNT and YYREEE (reference sequence). The V end lost 4 bases, the J end lost 0 bases, and 26 bases lay between the germline ends. CDR3 protein: CASSRGAPRERELAKNIQYF. The CDR3 DNA follows: TGTGCCAGCAGCCGGGGAGCCCCCCGGGAGAGGGAATTAGCCAAAAACATTCAGTACTTC. The full variable domain, with the rest looked up from reference TRBV5-4 and TRBJ2-4, is ETGVTQSPTHLIKTRGQQVTLRCSSQSGHNTVSWYQQALGQGPQFIFQYYREEENGRGNFPPRFSGLQFPNYSSELNVNALELDDSALYLCASSRGAPRERELAKNIQYFGAGTRLSVL.

The table lists this clone with a few counts. The CDR3 reads CASSYRGSVDEQYF. The CDR3 nucleotides are TGTGCCAGCAGTTATCGGGGATCCGTGGACGAGCAGTACTTC. V and J are TRBV6-5 and TRBJ2-7; D is possibly TRBD2 (5 bases). Germline V gene sequence: CDR1 MNHEY, CDR2 SVGAGI. The V end lost 3 bases, the J end lost 5 bases, and 14 bases lay between the germline ends. The CDR3 loop spans 14 amino acids.